Described below is a single T cell receptor beta chain sequence and its context. This entry comes from a study of technical replicates of blood from a few donors. Using immunoSEQ multiplex PCR, the repertoire was profiled, and TCRdb retains in-frame clones only, with some absent. The sample lists 40,000 to 55,000 clones; 90% to 97% were seen once. Germline-derived CDR1 and CDR2 are SGHTA and FQGNSA. Trimming pared 0 bases from V and 0 bases from J, leaving 5 bases between. The CDR3 spans 14 residues. Sequencing was carried out using T cells isolated from PBMCs. V gene TRBV7-2 combines with J gene TRBJ2-5; D is unresolved. This TCR came from a human donor in good health. The CDR3 DNA sequence: TGTGCCAGCAGCTTAGCCCGGTACCAAGAGACCCAGTACTTC. It is translated as CASSLARYQETQYF. Drawing the rest from reference TRBV7-2 and TRBJ2-5, the complete variable domain is GAGVSQSPSNKVTEKGKDVELRCDPISGHTALYWYRQSLGQGLEFLIYFQGNSAPDKSGLPSDRFSAERTGGSVSTLTIQRTQQEDSAVYLCASSLARYQETQYFGPGTRLLVL.